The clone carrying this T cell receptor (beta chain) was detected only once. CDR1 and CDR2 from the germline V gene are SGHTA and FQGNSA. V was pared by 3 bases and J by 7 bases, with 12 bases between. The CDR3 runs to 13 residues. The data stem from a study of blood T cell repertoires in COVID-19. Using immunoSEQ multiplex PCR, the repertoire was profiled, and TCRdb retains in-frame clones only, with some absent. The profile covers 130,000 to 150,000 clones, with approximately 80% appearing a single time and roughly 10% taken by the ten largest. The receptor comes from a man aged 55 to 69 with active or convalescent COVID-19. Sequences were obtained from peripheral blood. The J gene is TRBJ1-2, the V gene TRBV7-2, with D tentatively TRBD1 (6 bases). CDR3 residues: CASSFYRDGGYTF. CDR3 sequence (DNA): TGTGCCAGCAGCTTTTACAGGGATGGTGGCTACACCTTC.